The 28 T cell receptor beta chains given below trace back to one sample, sequenced in a study of blood T cell repertoires in COVID-19. Method: immunoSEQ multiplex PCR; TCRdb's copy keeps in-frame clones and lacks some. This sample has 70,000 to 95,000 clones, with 70% to 85% found just once. Source material: peripheral blood. The receptors derive from a human donor in a cohort sampled during active COVID-19.

The CDR3 loop is CASRAGGGVGQETQYF. CDR3 coding DNA: TGTGCCAGTAGGGCGGGAGGGGGCGTAGGGCAAGAGACCCAGTACTTC. The chain uses TRBV19 and TRBJ2-5; TRBD2 matches at 9 bases. CDR1 and CDR2 from the germline V gene are LNHDA and SQIVND (reference sequence). This CDR3 is built from 16 residues. The J segment lost 2 bases and the V segment lost 6 bases, leaving 10 bases of the junction unmatched.

The chain couples TRBV5-1 to TRBJ2-5, with 8 bases aligning to TRBD1. In germline, CDR1 is SGHRS, CDR2 YFSETQ. Unmatched junction bases numbered 4, after V lost 2 bases and J lost 4 bases. This CDR3 has 14 residues. CDR3 bases: TGCGCCAGCAGCTTCCAGGGGGCTGGAGAGACCCAGTACTTC. Translation gives CASSFQGAGETQYF.

The chain couples TRBV5-1 to TRBJ1-6; no definite D call. The CDR3 length is 16 residues. Germline-derived CDR1 and CDR2 are SGHRS and YFSETQ. With 2 bases removed from V and 7 bases from J, the gap between germline ends came to 16 bases. The CDR3 region has the DNA TGCGCCAGCAGCTTTAGCCTCACCCCGGGGAATTCACCCCTCCACTTT. This sequence encodes CASSFSLTPGNSPLHF.

This chain joins TRBV7-8 and TRBJ2-7; 11 bases fit TRBD1. The CDR3 extends over 14 amino acids. Germline V CDR1 and CDR2: SGHVS, FQNEAQ. V lost 5 bases, J lost 4 bases, and 4 bases stayed unmatched. This CDR3 is CASSNRDRGYEQYF. DNA for the CDR3: TGTGCCAGCAGCAACCGGGACAGGGGGTACGAGCAGTACTTC. The full variable domain, in which reference TRBV7-8 and TRBJ2-7 provide the parts outside the CDR3, is GAGVSQSPRYKVAKRGQDVALRCDPISGHVSLFWYQQALGQGPEFLTYFQNEAQLDKSGLPSDRFFAERPEGSVSTLKIQRTQQEDSAVYLCASSNRDRGYEQYFGPGTRLTVT.

V is TRBV5-1 and J is TRBJ1-1, with D perhaps TRBD1 (5 bases). The length of the CDR3 is 14 residues. Trimming removed 3 bases at V and 4 bases at J, with 13 bases between. Germline V gene lookup returns CDR1 SGHRS and CDR2 YFSETQ. The chain's CDR3 is CASSWNGGATEAFF. The CDR3 nucleotides are TGCGCCAGCAGCTGGAACGGTGGGGCCACTGAAGCTTTCTTT. The variable domain in full, with the rest retrieved from reference TRBV5-1 and TRBJ1-1, is KAGVTQTPRYLIKTRGQQVTLSCSPISGHRSVSWYQQTPGQGLQFLFEYFSETQRNKGNFPGRFSGRQFSNSRSEMNVSTLELGDSALYLCASSWNGGATEAFFGQGTRLTVV.

The chain combines TRBV9 with TRBJ2-5; D is perhaps TRBD1 (6 bases). CDR1 SGDLS and CDR2 YYNGEE come from the germline V gene. The CDR3 is 17 residues long. Trimming cost V 0 bases and J 2 bases, with 17 bases left between them. The CDR3 DNA reads as TGTGCCAGCAGCGTAGGATGGGGCAGGGGAGCGCAAGAGACCCAGTACTTC. The encoded protein is CASSVGWGRGAQETQYF.

V and J are TRBV28 and TRBJ2-3; D remains unclear. The germline V gene encodes CDR1 MDHEN and CDR2 SYDVKM. The CDR3 totals 13 residues. The V end lost 5 bases, the J end lost 5 bases, and 11 bases lay between the germline ends. The CDR3 DNA sequence: TGTGCCAGCAGTCTTCACTTGCGAGATACGCAGTATTTT. It translates to CASSLHLRDTQYF.

The chain has TRBV19 and TRBJ1-2, with 7 bases that match TRBD1. The CDR3 is 13 residues long. V shed 5 bases and J 6 bases; nucleotides not matched to a gene: 6. CDR1 is LNHDA, CDR2 SQIVND, per germline (reference sequence). The DNA of the CDR3 is TGTGCCAGTAGTCCACAGGGGTTGGATGGCTACACCTTC. Its translation: CASSPQGLDGYTF. The full variable domain, its missing parts supplied by reference TRBV19 and TRBJ1-2, is DGGITQSPKYLFRKEGQNVTLSCEQNLNHDAMYWYRQDPGQGLRLIYYSQIVNDFQKGDIAEGYSVSREKKESFPLTVTSAQKNPTAFYLCASSPQGLDGYTFGSGTRLTVV.

The chain links TRBV7-8 to TRBJ1-2, with 8 bases aligning to TRBD1. Germline V lookup: CDR1 SGHVS, CDR2 FQNEAQ. The CDR3 has 15 amino acids. The V and J ends lost 5 bases and 4 bases, in that order; junction bases with no gene match: 9. CDR3 coding DNA: TGTGCCAGCAGCGCCAGGGCAGGGGGCAGCTATGGCTACACCTTC. Translated, it gives CASSARAGGSYGYTF.

In its sample, this clone was seen once. This chain connects TRBV9 to TRBJ2-1; D not certain. The CDR3 is 15 residues long. V gave up 4 bases and J gave up 1 base, with 12 bases separating them. Germline V gives CDR1 SGDLS, CDR2 YYNGEE. The CDR3 coding sequence is TGTGCCAGCAGCCTCCTAGGCGCTTCCTACAATGAGCAGTTCTTC. It codes for CASSLLGASYNEQFF.

The genes are TRBV19 and TRBJ2-2; perhaps TRBD2 as D (6 bases). The CDR3 loop spans 15 amino acids. Looked up from germline, CDR1 is LNHDA and CDR2 is SQIVND (reference sequence). Trimming took off 6 bases at V and 0 bases at J, with 11 bases between the two ends. Here the CDR3 reads CASSRGGPNTGELFF. The DNA for the CDR3 is TGTGCCAGTAGCCGGGGAGGCCCGAACACCGGGGAGCTGTTTTTT.

The chain has TRBV3-1 (or the pseudogene TRBV3-2) and TRBJ1-1, with TRBD1 matching 10 bases. V trimming: 1 base; J trimming: 5 bases; junction bases outside the gene matches: 13. This CDR3 has 18 residues. The V gene's germline CDR1 is LGHDT and CDR2 YNNKEL (reference sequence). Here the CDR3 DNA reads TGTGCCAGCAGCCAAGCTTTACTCCGGGACAGGGGACGGACTGAAGCTTTCTTT. Encoded protein: CASSQALLRDRGRTEAFF.

The rearrangement links TRBV11-2 to TRBJ2-2; no definite D call. CDR3 length: 13 residues. Trimming took 4 bases from V and 5 from J, leaving 8 bases between them. Germline-derived CDR1 and CDR2 are SGHAT and FQNNGV. The CDR3 protein is CASSSYSTGELFF. CDR3 in DNA: TGTGCCAGCAGCTCATACTCTACCGGGGAGCTGTTTTTT.

The chain links TRBV6-1 to TRBJ2-3; possibly TRBD1 for D (6 bases). Germline V gene data show CDR1 as MNHNS and CDR2 as SASEGT. The germline V and J ends were trimmed by 1 base and 4 bases, with 12 bases remaining between them. CDR3 length equals 15 residues. CDR3 region: CASSEVFGGPDTQYF. CDR3 bases: TGTGCCAGCAGTGAAGTATTTGGGGGCCCAGATACGCAGTATTTT.

This chain joins TRBV30 and TRBJ2-7; 8 positions match TRBD1. V dropped 1 base and J dropped 2; count of bases not matched to a gene: 19. This CDR3 spans 19 amino acids. The germline gives CDR1 GTSNPN, CDR2 SVGIG (reference sequence). The CDR3 reads CAWSAVPGQGAHEAYEQYF. CDR3 nucleotides: TGTGCCTGGAGTGCAGTCCCCGGGCAGGGGGCCCACGAAGCCTACGAGCAGTACTTC. The full variable domain, rest sourced from reference TRBV30 and TRBJ2-7, is SQTIHQWPATLVQPVGSPLSLECTVEGTSNPNLYWYRQAAGRGLQLLFYSVGIGQISSEVPQNLSASRPQDRQFILSSKKLLLSDSGFYLCAWSAVPGQGAHEAYEQYFGPGTRLTVT.

This clone has a handful of counts. V gene TRBV5-6 combines with J gene TRBJ1-6, with no clear D. The CDR3 length is 15 residues. Germline V gene sequence: CDR1 SGHDT, CDR2 YYEEEE. V shed 0 bases and J shed 9 bases, with 13 bases lying between them. The CDR3: CASSLDPEVSSPLHF. CDR3 nucleotide sequence: TGTGCCAGCAGCTTGGACCCGGAGGTCAGTTCACCCCTCCACTTT.

This chain connects TRBV7-8 to TRBJ2-3; D unclear. The CDR3 has 16 residues. V gave up 5 bases and J gave up 1 base, with 16 bases separating them. CDR1 and CDR2 (germline): SGHVS, FQNEAQ. CDR3 loop: CASSIDRVPGTDTQYF. CDR3 nucleotide sequence: TGTGCCAGCAGCATCGACCGGGTCCCAGGCACAGATACGCAGTATTTT.

The J gene is TRBJ1-2, the V gene TRBV28; 8 positions match TRBD1. Trimming removed 7 bases from V and 5 bases from J; junction bases left unmatched: 9. The germline V gene encodes CDR1 MDHEN and CDR2 SYDVKM. This CDR3 comprises 14 residues. The CDR3 DNA reads as TGTGCCAGCAACACAGGGGGGTCGGTTTATGGCTACACCTTC. This translates into CASNTGGSVYGYTF.

The rearrangement uses TRBV9 and TRBJ2-1, with a weak D call TRBD1 (5 bases). The CDR3 contains 14 residues. The germline CDR1 and CDR2 sequences are SGDLS and YYNGEE. Trimming took 0 bases from V and 5 from J, leaving 9 bases between them. This chain's CDR3 is CASSVAHRHNEQFF. CDR3 DNA: TGTGCCAGCAGCGTAGCTCACAGGCACAATGAGCAGTTCTTC.

The gene calls are TRBV27 and TRBJ1-4; 9 nucleotides match TRBD1. With 5 bases clipped from V and 10 bases from J, the junction kept 11 bases outside the gene matches. The germline V gene encodes CDR1 MNHEY and CDR2 SMNVEV (reference sequence). The CDR3 runs to 15 residues. CDR3 sequence: CASSKTGTGFVKLFF. CDR3 nucleotide sequence: TGTGCCAGCAGTAAAACCGGGACAGGGTTCGTAAAACTGTTTTTT.

This clone appeared a single time. The chain has TRBV15 and TRBJ1-2; TRBD1 matches at 10 bases. V lost 5 bases, J lost 8 bases, and 11 bases stayed unmatched. The germline gives CDR1 LNHNV, CDR2 YYDKDF (reference sequence). The CDR3 covers 15 residues. The CDR3 coding sequence is TGTGCCACCAGCTCACACGACAGGGGGCTTTACGGCTACACCTTC. As protein: CATSSHDRGLYGYTF.

The chain couples TRBV3-1 (or the pseudogene TRBV3-2) to TRBJ2-2, with a weak D call TRBD1 (6 bases). V was pared by 1 base and J by 12 bases, with 12 bases between. There are 13 residues in the CDR3. In germline, CDR1 is LGHDT, CDR2 YNNKEL (reference sequence). CDR3 sequence (DNA): TGTGCCAGCAGCCAAGGGGCCCAGGGGAAGCTGTTTTTT. This encodes CASSQGAQGKLFF.

This clone has just one count. The chain links TRBV19 to TRBJ2-5; D unclear. CDR1 is LNHDA and CDR2 is SQIVND in the germline V gene (reference sequence). The germline V and J ends were trimmed by 9 bases and 5 bases, with 13 bases remaining between them. The CDR3 is made up of 12 amino acids. The chain's CDR3 is CASTSFGETQYF. In DNA, the CDR3 is TGTGCCAGCACCAGCTTCGGGGAGACCCAGTACTTC.

The rearrangement joins TRBV19 to TRBJ1-2, with 9 bases matching TRBD1. The CDR3 spans 14 residues. V lost 6 bases, J lost 7 bases, and 9 bases stayed unmatched. Germline lookup yields CDR1 LNHDA and CDR2 SQIVND (reference sequence). The CDR3 protein is CASSQQGAVSGYTF. CDR3 in DNA: TGTGCCAGTAGCCAACAGGGGGCCGTTAGTGGCTACACCTTC.

The V call is TRBV5-1, the J call TRBJ2-4; TRBD2 matches 7 bases. The CDR3 loop spans 13 amino acids. Trimming removed 2 bases from V and 6 bases from J; junction bases left unmatched: 2. Germline V lookup: CDR1 SGHRS, CDR2 YFSETQ. This CDR3 is CASSLGEGNIQYF. The CDR3 DNA is TGCGCCAGCAGCTTAGGGGAGGGAAACATTCAGTACTTC.

J is TRBJ2-7 and V is TRBV4-1, with 8 bases identical to TRBD2. Germline CDR1 MGHRA, CDR2 YSYEKL. The V and J ends lost 0 bases and 1 base, in that order; junction bases with no gene match: 11. This CDR3 is 18 amino acids long. The CDR3 reads CASSQEHSRGASSYEQYF. CDR3 bases: TGCGCCAGCAGCCAAGAGCATTCGCGGGGGGCGTCTTCCTACGAGCAGTACTTC.

The chain recombines TRBV19 with TRBJ1-2; D might be TRBD1 (5 bases). The CDR3 totals 15 residues. CDR1 LNHDA and CDR2 SQIVND come from the germline V gene (reference sequence). V shed 4 bases and J shed 10 bases, with 22 bases lying between them. CDR3 DNA sequence: TGTGCCAGTAGTACCGGGAGGGACCGAGTCCCTCACTACACCTTC. This translates into CASSTGRDRVPHYTF.

This sequence joins TRBV18 and TRBJ2-1; 7 bases line up with TRBD1. The J segment lost 0 bases and the V segment lost 0 bases, leaving 8 bases of the junction unmatched. Germline V gene data show CDR1 as KGHSH and CDR2 as LQKENI. There are 18 residues in the CDR3. The DNA of the CDR3 is TGTGCCAGCTCACCACCGTCGGGACAGCGTAGCTCCTACAATGAGCAGTTCTTC. Its translation: CASSPPSGQRSSYNEQFF.